This TCR beta chain was sequenced during a study of T cells after yellow fever vaccination (dated by TCRdb to about 2019). Looking at the study overall: The SMART-Seq v4 Ultra Low Input RNA kit was used to prepare libraries from fractions with low cell numbers. Two healthy male donors, one aged 18 to 30 and one aged 30 to 39 years, were included in the cohort. To follow T-cell clones before and after both primary and booster YFV17D yellow fever vaccination, bulk TCR alpha and beta repertoires underwent longitudinal sequencing. Bulk PBMC replicates and cell subsets were isolated from blood drawn at multiple timepoints before and after both primary and secondary immunization. General findings and caveats noted by the study authors: The study included only two donors, which limits how far the findings can be generalized. Compared with the primary T-cell response, the secondary T-cell response was weaker but faster, peaking on day 5 rather than day 15. A small share of clonotypes occurred in both CD4 and CD8 compartments, likely arising from convergent recombination. After the booster, most clones that had expanded after primary vaccination were detected again (roughly 96% of CD4 and over 75% of CD8), suggesting broad maintenance of memory. Computational filtering was needed because FACS-sorted repertoires could contain abundant contaminating clonotypes from the bulk population.

What this sample's treatment or condition label stands for: live attenuated yellow fever vaccine strain. PBMCs were isolated from peripheral blood using a standard Ficoll-Paque protocol. Dynabeads CD4 and CD8 positive selection kits were used to isolate the CD4 and CD8 T-cell fractions. TriZol was used to extract RNA from bulk PBMCs, from CD4 and CD8 fractions, and from dextramer-positive and dextramer-negative fractions. TCR cDNA was synthesized by 5'RACE template switching, through which a universal primer site and unique molecular identifiers were introduced. Priming for cDNA synthesis came from both the TCR alpha and TCR beta constant segments. Library amplification used two PCR steps, and the second PCR step added sample barcodes and sequencing adapters. Sequencing of libraries was done on Illumina HiSeq 2500 (2x100 bp) or NovaSeq (2x150 bp). In the original analysis: MIGEC handled demultiplexing of reads and collapsing into UMI consensus sequences, while MiXCR performed V(D)J alignment. Using edgeR on replicate PBMC samples, clonotypes were called vaccine-responding if FDR was below 0.01 and the log2 fold change was above 5 up to day 15. Bulk clonotypes were assigned CD4 or CD8 identity according to which sequenced CD4 or CD8 repertoire held them at higher abundance. The raw public data were reprocessed by TCRdb itself: fastp quality trimming at Q25, MiXCR clonotype calling, in-frame beta chains only. For every CDR3 protein sequence, its rows merge into one entry that carries the most common genes and DNA. What appears here as the V and J calls and clone size reflects TCRdb's work, not the paper's. This sample has about 210,000 distinct CDR3 sequences in its table, and roughly 6.2% of those were observed once. The ten largest make up more than 0.85% of the sample.

This clonotype was counted many times. Its antigen is currently not known. Base qualities were left out, and no much larger clone turns up one base away. Spanning cysteine to phenylalanine, the CDR3 consists of 14 amino acids. Of the read, only the CDR3 DNA is kept; its 42 bases are in frame from base 1. CDR1 and CDR2, looked up from the germline V gene, are ENHRY and SYGVKD. V loses 5 bases, J loses 3 bases, and the germline ends lie 11 bases apart. The sequenced sample was CD4+ T cells sorted from PBMCs, obtained on the day of the yellow fever booster vaccination. The clonotype was recovered from a man aged 25 to 45 who received the YFV17D yellow fever vaccine. In this chain, TRBV10-3 is recombined with TRBJ1-5; a tentative D match to TRBD1 spans 5 bases. The CDR3 region reads CAISHTRVNQPQHF. The DNA is TGTGCCATCAGTCATACCAGGGTCAATCAGCCCCAGCATTTT.